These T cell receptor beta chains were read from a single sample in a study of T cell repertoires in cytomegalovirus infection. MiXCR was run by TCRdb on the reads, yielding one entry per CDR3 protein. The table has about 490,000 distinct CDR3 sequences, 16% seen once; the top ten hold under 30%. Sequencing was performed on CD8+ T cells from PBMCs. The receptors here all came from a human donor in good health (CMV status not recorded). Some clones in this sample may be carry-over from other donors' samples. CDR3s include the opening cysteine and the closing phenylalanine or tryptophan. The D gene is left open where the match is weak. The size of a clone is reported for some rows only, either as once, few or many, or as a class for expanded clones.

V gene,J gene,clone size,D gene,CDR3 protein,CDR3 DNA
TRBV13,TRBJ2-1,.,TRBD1,CASSPGTGAYNEQFF,TGTGCCAGCAGTCCCGGGACAGGGGCATACAATGAGCAGTTCTTC
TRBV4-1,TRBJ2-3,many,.,CASSQVDTRTDTQYF,TGCGCCAGCAGCCAAGTTGATACTCGCACAGATACGCAGTATTTT
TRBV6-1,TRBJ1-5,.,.,CVTRGESGNQPQHF,TGTGTCACACGGGGGGAGAGTGGCAATCAGCCCCAGCATTTT
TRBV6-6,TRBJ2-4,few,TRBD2,CASSYSGLAGGPGKNIQYF,TGTGCCAGCAGTTACTCTGGACTAGCGGGAGGGCCGGGCAAAAACATTCAGTACTTC
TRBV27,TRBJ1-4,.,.,CASSFFRGPNEKLFF,TGTGCCAGCAGTTTTTTCAGGGGCCCAAATGAAAAACTGTTTTTT
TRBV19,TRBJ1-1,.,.,CASRTGRERGDTEAFF,TGTGCCAGTAGGACGGGGCGCGAAAGGGGGGACACTGAAGCTTTCTTT
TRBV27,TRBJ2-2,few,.,CAAAVNTGELFF,TGTGCCGCGGCCGTAAACACCGGGGAGCTGTTTTTT
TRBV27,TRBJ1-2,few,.,CASSSDSAPRDYGYTF,TGTGCCAGCAGTTCGGACAGCGCCCCGCGGGACTATGGCTACACCTTC
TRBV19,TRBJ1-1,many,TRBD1,CASSLRTGVGDEAFF,TGTGCCAGTAGTCTACGGACAGGGGTAGGGGATGAAGCTTTCTTT
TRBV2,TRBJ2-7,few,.,CASSDLGDPKFYEQYF,TGTGCCAGCAGTGATCTTGGGGACCCCAAGTTCTACGAGCAGTACTTC
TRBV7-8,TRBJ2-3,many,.,CASSQDTTAGDTQYF,TGTGCCAGCAGCCAGGACACTACCGCCGGAGATACGCAGTATTTT
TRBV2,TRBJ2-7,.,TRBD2,CASSGEGLWEQYF,TGTGCCAGCAGTGGGGAGGGTCTCTGGGAGCAGTACTTC
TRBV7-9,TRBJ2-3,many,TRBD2,CASSSVIAGGTLDTQYF,TGTGCCAGCAGCTCCGTTATAGCGGGAGGCACCTTGGATACGCAGTATTTT
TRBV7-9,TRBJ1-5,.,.,CASSLTPGPQHF,TGTGCCAGCAGCCTAACCCCCGGGCCCCAGCATTTT
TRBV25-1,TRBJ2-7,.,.,CTSSGTDSYEQYF,TGTACCAGCAGTGGTACAGACTCCTACGAGCAGTACTTC
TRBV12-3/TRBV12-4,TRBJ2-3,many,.,CASSPSGTDTQYF,TGTGCCAGCAGCCCGTCGGGCACAGATACGCAGTATTTT
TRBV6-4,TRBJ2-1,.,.,CASSDRYSEQFF,TGTGCCAGCAGTGACCGGTATTCTGAGCAGTTCTTC
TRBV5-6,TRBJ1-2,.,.,CASSPPGSRPGYYGYTF,TGTGCCAGCAGCCCTCCAGGTTCAAGACCGGGTTACTATGGCTACACCTTC
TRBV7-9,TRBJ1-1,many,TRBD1,CASSLPRRDRGFRGTEAFF,TGTGCCAGCAGCTTACCCCGCAGGGACAGGGGTTTTCGGGGCACTGAAGCTTTCTTT
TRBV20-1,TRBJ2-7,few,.,CSARTGLMSYEQYF,TGCAGTGCTCGTACAGGGCTGATGTCCTACGAGCAGTACTTC
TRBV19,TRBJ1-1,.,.,CASSIVGQGNTEAFF,TGTGCCAGTAGTATAGTGGGGCAGGGGAACACTGAAGCTTTCTTT
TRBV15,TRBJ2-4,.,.,CATSRPGSQSIQYF,TGTGCCACCAGTCGTCCCGGGTCCCAGAGCATTCAGTACTTC
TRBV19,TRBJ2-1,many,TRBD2,CASSIGGLAYNEQFF,TGTGCCAGTAGTATCGGAGGACTAGCTTACAATGAGCAGTTCTTC
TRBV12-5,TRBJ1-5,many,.,CASAFRGGLNQPQHF,TGTGCTAGTGCCTTTCGGGGAGGACTTAATCAGCCCCAGCATTTT
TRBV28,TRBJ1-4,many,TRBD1,CASSSTGDEKLFF,TGTGCCAGCAGTTCGACAGGGGATGAAAAACTGTTTTTT
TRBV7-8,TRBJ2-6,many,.,CASSFAGVLSGANVLTF,TGTGCCAGCAGCTTCGCAGGGGTCCTCTCTGGGGCCAACGTCCTGACTTTC
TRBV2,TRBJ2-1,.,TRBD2,CASSKLVREGHSYNEQFF,TGTGCCAGCAGTAAACTCGTACGGGAGGGCCATTCCTACAATGAGCAGTTCTTC
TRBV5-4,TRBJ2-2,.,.,CASRSGTTLTGELFF,TGTGCCAGCAGATCCGGGACAACACTCACCGGGGAGCTGTTTTTT
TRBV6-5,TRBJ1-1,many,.,CASRMGPLGTEAFF,TGTGCCAGCAGAATGGGCCCCTTAGGGACTGAAGCTTTCTTT
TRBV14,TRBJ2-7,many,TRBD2,CASSPGLGFDEQYF,TGTGCCAGCAGCCCGGGACTAGGGTTTGACGAGCAGTACTTC
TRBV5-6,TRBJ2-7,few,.,CASSLGRAGEQYF,TGTGCCAGCAGCTTAGGCAGGGCGGGCGAGCAGTACTTC
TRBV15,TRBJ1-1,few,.,CATSRGNRANTEAFF,TGTGCCACCAGCAGAGGTAACAGGGCGAACACTGAAGCTTTCTTT
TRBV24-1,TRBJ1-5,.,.,CATSDLNSNQPQHF,TGTGCCACCAGTGACCTAAATAGCAATCAGCCCCAGCATTTT
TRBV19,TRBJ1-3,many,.,CASSLDHSGNTIYF,TGTGCCAGTAGTCTGGATCACTCTGGAAACACCATATATTTT
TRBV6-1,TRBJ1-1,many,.,CASSDLTLNTEAFF,TGTGCCAGCAGTGACTTGACACTGAACACTGAAGCTTTCTTT
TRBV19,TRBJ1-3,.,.,CASSPGIGNTIYF,TGTGCCAGTAGTCCCGGGATTGGAAACACCATATATTTT
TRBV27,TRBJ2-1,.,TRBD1,CASSYRQGEAYNEQFF,TGTGCCAGCAGTTACCGACAGGGGGAGGCGTACAATGAGCAGTTCTTC
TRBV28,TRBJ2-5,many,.,CASNSGRIQETQYF,TGTGCCAGCAACAGCGGTAGGATCCAAGAGACCCAGTACTTC
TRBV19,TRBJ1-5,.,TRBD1,CASSTTGQGVGQPQHF,TGTGCCAGTAGTACCACGGGTCAGGGGGTAGGTCAGCCCCAGCATTTT
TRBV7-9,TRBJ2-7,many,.,CASSIPGSGSEQYF,TGTGCCAGCAGCATACCAGGCTCGGGGTCCGAGCAGTACTTC
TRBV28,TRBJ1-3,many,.,CASRPTWRGGSGNTIYF,TGTGCCAGCAGGCCTACCTGGAGGGGGGGATCTGGAAACACCATATATTTT
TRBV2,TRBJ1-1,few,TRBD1,CASSDPGQGGTEAFF,TGTGCCAGCAGTGACCCGGGACAGGGGGGGACTGAAGCTTTCTTT
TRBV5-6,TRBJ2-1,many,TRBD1,CASSSFRDRASYNEQFF,TGTGCCAGCAGCAGTTTCCGGGACAGGGCTTCCTACAATGAGCAGTTCTTC
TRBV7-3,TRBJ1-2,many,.,CASSDGLYGYTF,TGTGCCAGCAGCGACGGACTCTATGGCTACACCTTC
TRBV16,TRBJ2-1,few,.,CASNIKAESSYNEQFF,TGTGCCAGCAATATAAAAGCGGAGAGCTCCTACAATGAGCAGTTCTTC